The rows below give T cell receptor beta chains drawn from one sample of a study of shared clonotypes between healthy human individuals. Measured with immunoSEQ multiplex PCR; TCRdb has only the in-frame clones, and not every one. The sample comprises roughly 2.4 million clones, roughly 95% of which are singletons, and roughly 0.13% rests with the top ten. The sequencing sample was made of naive CD4+ T cells sorted from blood. The source of these receptors is a man aged 18 to 35 in good health. Both conserved end residues are part of each CDR3. A D gene is named only where the DNA matches it firmly. Part of the rows lack a size; the others show once, few, many or a class for expanded clones.

>TRBD2|-|TRBV7-2|TRBJ2-1
TGTGCCAGCAGCCCCTATCCAGCGGGAGTCTTAAATGAGCAGTTCTTC
CASSPYPAGVLNEQFF
>-|-|TRBV25-1|TRBJ2-7
TGTGCCAGCCGGGGGGCAAACGAGCAGTACTTC
CASRGANEQYF
>TRBD1|-|TRBV19|TRBJ1-6
TGTGCCAGTAGTACTTCGACAGGGGGCAATAGCTCACCCCTCCACTTT
CASSTSTGGNSSPLHF
>-|-|TRBV7-2|TRBJ1-2
TGTGCCAGCAGGAAGACAGCGAGCTATGGCTACACCTTC
CASRKTASYGYTF
>-|once|TRBV5-8|TRBJ1-1
TGTGCCAGCAGCTTGGCGGCGGGGGGTCGTGTGACTGAAGCTTTCTTT
CASSLAAGGRVTEAFF
>-|-|TRBV6-1|TRBJ1-2
TGTGCCAGCAATAACAGGGCTACTAACTATGGCTACACCTTC
CASNNRATNYGYTF
>-|-|TRBV30|TRBJ2-1
TGTGCCTGGAGCCTAGGACACAATGAGCAGTTCTTC
CAWSLGHNEQFF
>-|-|TRBV18|TRBJ1-3
TGTGCCAGCTCACCGACGGGGGTTAAGGCTGGAAACACCATATATTTT
CASSPTGVKAGNTIYF
>TRBD1|-|TRBV2|TRBJ1-5
TGTGCCAGCAGTGGACAGGGTGGTCAGCCCCAGCATTTT
CASSGQGGQPQHF
>-|-|TRBV27|TRBJ1-4
TGTGCCAGCAGTTTCCGTTGGGCGGAAAAACTGTTTTTT
CASSFRWAEKLFF
>TRBD1|-|TRBV4-1|TRBJ2-7
TGCGCCAGCAGCCAACCTACGGGACAGGCCTACGAGCAGTACTTC
CASSQPTGQAYEQYF
>TRBD1|-|TRBV28|TRBJ1-1
TGTGCCAGCAGGGGTGGGACAGTTAACACTGAAGCTTTCTTT
CASRGGTVNTEAFF
>-|once|TRBV29-1|TRBJ1-1
TGCAGCGTAAGTATACAGGTTACGAACACTGAAGCTTTCTTT
CSVSIQVTNTEAFF
>TRBD1|few|TRBV7-9|TRBJ1-6
TGTGCCGTAGAGGGACAGGGAGGCTCACCCCTCCACTTT
CAVEGQGGSPLHF
>-|-|TRBV6-8|TRBJ2-7
TGTGCCAGCAATCTGAACCGGGGGGCGTGGGATCGGTACGAGCAGTACTTC
CASNLNRGAWDRYEQYF